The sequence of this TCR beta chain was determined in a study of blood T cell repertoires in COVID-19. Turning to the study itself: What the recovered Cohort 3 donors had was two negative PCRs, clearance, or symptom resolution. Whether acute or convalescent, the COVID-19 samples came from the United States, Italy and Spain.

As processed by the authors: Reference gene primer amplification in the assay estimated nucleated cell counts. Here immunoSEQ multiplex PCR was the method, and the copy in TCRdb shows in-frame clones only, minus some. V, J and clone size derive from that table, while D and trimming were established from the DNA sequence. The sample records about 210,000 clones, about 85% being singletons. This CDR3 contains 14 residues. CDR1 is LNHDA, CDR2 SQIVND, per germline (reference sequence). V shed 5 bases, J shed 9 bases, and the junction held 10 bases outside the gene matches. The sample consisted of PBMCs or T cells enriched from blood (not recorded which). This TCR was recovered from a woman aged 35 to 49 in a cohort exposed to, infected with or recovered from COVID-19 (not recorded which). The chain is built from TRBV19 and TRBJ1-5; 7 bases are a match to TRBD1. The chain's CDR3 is CASSPRTGGGPQHF. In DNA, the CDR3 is TGTGCCAGTAGTCCACGGACAGGTGGTGGGCCCCAGCATTTT.